The subject of this entry is one TCR beta chain. The data were taken from a study of blood T cell repertoires in COVID-19. Study context: Some COVID-19 samples were acute and others convalescent; all came from the United States, Italy and Spain.

This CDR3 contains 15 residues. After removal of 5 bases from V and 2 bases from J, the junction contained 5 bases not matched to a gene. CDR1 is SEHNR, CDR2 FQNEAQ, per germline (reference sequence). As processed by the authors: It was from reference gene primer amplification that nucleated cell counts were estimated. Clones were sequenced by immunoSEQ multiplex PCR, and TCRdb holds only the in-frame ones, with some missing. V, J and clone size derive from that table, while D and trimming were established from the DNA sequence. The top ten clones hold around 3.2% of a sample with more than 85,000 clones, approximately 90% of them seen once.

The TCR sequence derives from a woman between 50 and 59 years old with acute or convalescent COVID-19. Sequencing used peripheral blood. The chain combines TRBV7-9 with TRBJ2-7; 11 nucleotides agree with TRBD2. The CDR3, as DNA: TGTGCCAGCAGCATGGGACTAGCGGTAACCTACGAGCAGTACTTC. Translated: CASSMGLAVTYEQYF.